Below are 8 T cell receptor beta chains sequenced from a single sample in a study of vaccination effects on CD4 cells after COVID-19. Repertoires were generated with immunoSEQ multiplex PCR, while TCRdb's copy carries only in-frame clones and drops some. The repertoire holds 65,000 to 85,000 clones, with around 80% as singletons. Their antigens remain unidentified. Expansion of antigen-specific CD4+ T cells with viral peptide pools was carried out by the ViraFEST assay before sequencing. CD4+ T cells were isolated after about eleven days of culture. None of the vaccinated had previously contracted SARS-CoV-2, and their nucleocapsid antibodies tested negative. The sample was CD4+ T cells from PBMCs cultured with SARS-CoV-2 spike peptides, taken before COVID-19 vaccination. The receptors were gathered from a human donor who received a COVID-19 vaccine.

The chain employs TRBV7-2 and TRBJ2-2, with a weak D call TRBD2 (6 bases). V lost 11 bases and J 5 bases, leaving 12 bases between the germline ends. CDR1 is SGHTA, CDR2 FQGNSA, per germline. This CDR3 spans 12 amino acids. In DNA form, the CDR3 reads TGTGCCGGGGGGAAAGAAACCGGGGAGCTGTTTTTT. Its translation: CAGGKETGELFF.

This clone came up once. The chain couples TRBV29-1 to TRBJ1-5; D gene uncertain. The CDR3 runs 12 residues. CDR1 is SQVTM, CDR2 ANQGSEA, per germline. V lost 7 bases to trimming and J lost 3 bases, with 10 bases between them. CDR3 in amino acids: CSALSPNQPQHF. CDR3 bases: TGCAGCGCCTTAAGTCCCAATCAGCCCCAGCATTTT.

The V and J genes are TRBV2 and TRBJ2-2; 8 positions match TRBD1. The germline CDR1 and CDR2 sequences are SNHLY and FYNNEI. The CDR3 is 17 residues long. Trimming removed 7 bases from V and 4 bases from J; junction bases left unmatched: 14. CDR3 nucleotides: TGTGCCAGCATCCCCCGACAGGGGACCCCGGGCACCGGGGAGCTGTTTTTT. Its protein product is CASIPRQGTPGTGELFF.

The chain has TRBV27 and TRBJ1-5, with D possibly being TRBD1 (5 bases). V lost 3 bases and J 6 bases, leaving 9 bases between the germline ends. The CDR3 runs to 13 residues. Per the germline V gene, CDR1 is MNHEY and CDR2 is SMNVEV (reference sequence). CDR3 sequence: CASSLAGGQPQHF. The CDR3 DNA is TGTGCCAGCAGTTTGGCCGGGGGTCAGCCCCAGCATTTT.

The CDR3 loop reads CASSVSGRLSGNTIYF. The CDR3 nucleotides read TGTGCCAGCAGTGTTTCAGGACGGTTATCTGGAAACACCATATATTTT. V and J are TRBV2 and TRBJ1-3; D gene uncertain. Germline V lookup: CDR1 SNHLY, CDR2 FYNNEI. V was trimmed by 4 bases and J by 1 base, leaving 14 bases between them. This CDR3 has 16 amino acids.

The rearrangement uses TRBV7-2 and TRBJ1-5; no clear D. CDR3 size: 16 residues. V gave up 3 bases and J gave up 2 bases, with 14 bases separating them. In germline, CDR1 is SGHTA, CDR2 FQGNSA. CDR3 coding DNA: TGTGCCAGCAGCTTCAATTCCGACCTCCGCAATCAGCCCCAGCATTTT. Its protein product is CASSFNSDLRNQPQHF.

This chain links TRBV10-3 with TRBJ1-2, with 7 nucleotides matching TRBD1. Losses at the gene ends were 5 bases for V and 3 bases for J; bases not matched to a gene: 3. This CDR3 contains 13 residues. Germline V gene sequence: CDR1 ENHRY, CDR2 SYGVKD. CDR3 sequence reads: CAISPGQDYGYTF. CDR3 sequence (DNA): TGTGCCATCAGTCCTGGACAGGACTATGGCTACACCTTC.

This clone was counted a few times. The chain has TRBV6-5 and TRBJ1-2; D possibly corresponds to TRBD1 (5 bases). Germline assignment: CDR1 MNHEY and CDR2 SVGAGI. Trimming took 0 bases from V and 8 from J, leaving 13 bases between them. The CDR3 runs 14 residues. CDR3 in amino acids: CASSYSGGLGGYTF. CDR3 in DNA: TGTGCCAGCAGTTACTCGGGGGGTCTGGGCGGCTACACCTTC.